This TCR beta chain came from a study of CD8+ T cells in alopecia areata. In the study overall: Tofacitinib was given for 6 to 18 months, then stopped for 6 months. Study outcomes and limitations: Many expanded lesional clones stayed in scalp and blood while on tofacitinib. Expanded CD8+ clones among the top 100, as well as scalp clonality, were significantly decreased by tofacitinib.

Treatment in this sample: oral pan-JAK inhibitor, 5-10 mg twice daily. Peripheral blood and lesional scalp punch biopsies were taken from alopecia areata patients. A word on this clone: Its antigen is not identified.

Unmatched junction bases numbered 4, after V lost 1 base and J lost 3 bases. The CDR3 is made up of 16 amino acids. Germline CDR1 reads KGHSH; CDR2 reads LQKENI. Sequencing templates came from extracted RNA that was reverse transcribed into cDNA. TCRdb's table, derived via immunoSEQ multiplex PCR, lists solely in-frame clones and lacks some. The top ten clones hold approximately 1.3% of a sample with around 190,000 clones, under 80% of them seen once. This sample comprised CD4+ T cells sorted from blood, obtained between weeks 49 and 50, from a patient treated with tofacitinib. The clonotype originates from a human donor with alopecia areata. J is TRBJ2-1 and V is TRBV18; 9 bases line up with TRBD1. Here the CDR3 reads CASSPQDRGGYNEQFF. The CDR3 DNA follows: TGTGCCAGCTCACCACAGGACAGGGGAGGCTACAATGAGCAGTTCTTC.